This is a list of T cell receptor beta chains from one sample in a study of identical twins. TCRdb ran MiXCR on the 5' RACE reads and lists one entry per CDR3 protein. Among under 350,000 distinct CDR3 sequences, 9.5% were seen once, and the ten largest hold 7% to 8.5%. These same records also appear under a second study, on yellow fever vaccine responses in identical twins.

The sequenced sample was CD8+ T cells sorted from blood. The source of these receptors is a woman under 30 in good health. Both conserved end residues are part of each CDR3. A D gene is named only where the DNA matches it firmly. Clone size is stated in some rows and not others, as once, few, many or a class when expanded.

V gene	clone size	CDR3 length	J gene	D gene	CDR3 protein	CDR3 DNA
TRBV29-1	many	13	TRBJ2-7	NA	CSVEDLGGDEQYF	TGCAGCGTTGAAGATTTAGGGGGGGACGAGCAGTACTTC
TRBV20-1	many	14	TRBJ2-2	NA	CSASSAPNTGELFF	TGCAGTGCTAGTAGCGCCCCGAACACCGGGGAGCTGTTTTTT
TRBV29-1	few	11	TRBJ2-1	NA	CSVGRLDEQFF	TGCAGCGTCGGTCGGTTGGATGAGCAGTTCTTC
TRBV7-6	many	16	TRBJ2-7	NA	CASSFGDTTTSYEQYF	TGTGCCAGCAGCTTTGGCGACACCACCACCTCCTACGAGCAGTACTTC
TRBV7-8	few	16	TRBJ1-4	NA	CASSFPPGGGDEKLFF	TGTGCCAGCAGCTTCCCCCCTGGGGGTGGGGATGAAAAACTGTTTTTT
TRBV5-1	many	16	TRBJ2-7	NA	CASSLAGHRSSYEQYF	TGCGCCAGCAGCTTGGCGGGACACCGGAGCTCCTACGAGCAGTACTTC
TRBV7-9	many	15	TRBJ2-3	NA	CASSLAGPGTDTQYF	TGTGCCAGCAGCTTAGCAGGGCCCGGCACAGATACGCAGTATTTT
TRBV10-3	NA	15	TRBJ2-7	NA	CAISEKGGVRNEQYF	TGTGCCATCAGTGAGAAGGGGGGGGTTCGCAACGAGCAGTACTTC
TRBV20-1	many	12	TRBJ2-7	NA	CSARDNSYEQYF	TGCAGTGCTAGGGACAACTCCTACGAGCAGTACTTC
TRBV24-1	NA	17	TRBJ2-5	TRBD1	CATSDWRTGGNQETQYF	TGTGCCACCAGTGATTGGAGGACAGGGGGAAACCAAGAGACCCAGTACTTC
TRBV5-1	many	15	TRBJ2-1	TRBD2	CASSLASGSYNEQFF	TGCGCCAGCAGCTTGGCTAGCGGATCCTACAATGAGCAGTTCTTC
TRBV4-1	NA	18	TRBJ2-7	TRBD2	CASSQGELLAGGGAEQYF	TGCGCCAGCAGCCAAGGGGAGCTACTAGCGGGCGGAGGGGCCGAGCAGTACTTC
TRBV28	many	16	TRBJ1-4	NA	CASSPREGESNEKLFF	TGTGCCAGCTCCCCCAGGGAGGGGGAATCTAATGAAAAACTGTTTTTT
TRBV20-1	NA	15	TRBJ2-1	NA	CSAPPPENSYNEQFF	TGCAGTGCTCCACCCCCCGAAAACTCCTACAATGAGCAGTTCTTC
TRBV5-1	NA	17	TRBJ2-1	TRBD2	CASSLTSGGASGNEQFF	TGCGCCAGCAGCTTGACTAGCGGGGGGGCGTCAGGGAATGAGCAGTTCTTC
TRBV5-1	NA	15	TRBJ2-1	TRBD2	CASSPFAGGPNEQFF	TGCGCCAGCAGCCCTTTCGCGGGGGGGCCCAATGAGCAGTTCTTC
TRBV20-1	NA	13	TRBJ2-3	NA	CSAPGSHTDTQYF	TGCAGTGCTCCCGGGAGCCACACAGATACGCAGTATTTT
TRBV21-1	many	23	TRBJ2-2	NA	CASSKNLTLAGGRLSKNTGELFF	TGTGCCAGCAGCAAAAACCTAACCTTAGCGGGAGGGCGTCTGAGCAAGAACACCGGGGAGCTGTTTTTT
TRBV3-1	NA	15	TRBJ2-1	NA	CASSQGGAAYNEQFF	TGTGCCAGCAGCCAGGGGGGGGCCGCGTACAATGAGCAGTTCTTC
TRBV7-2	few	16	TRBJ2-1	TRBD2	CASSPRERGGYNEQFF	TGTGCCAGCAGCCCGCGGGAACGCGGGGGGTACAATGAGCAGTTCTTC
TRBV20-1	NA	20	TRBJ2-5	TRBD2	CSARDAMGLAGEGPGETQYF	TGCAGTGCTAGAGATGCAATGGGACTAGCGGGAGAGGGCCCCGGGGAGACCCAGTACTTC
TRBV4-3	NA	15	TRBJ2-7	NA	CASSQDRDLNVEQYF	TGCGCCAGCAGCCAAGATCGGGACCTGAATGTCGAGCAGTACTTC
TRBV14	many	19	TRBJ2-2	NA	CASSQDWISRGTNTGELFF	TGTGCCAGCAGCCAAGATTGGATTTCCCGCGGAACGAACACCGGGGAGCTGTTTTTT
TRBV19	few	12	TRBJ2-1	NA	CASIRVAHEQFF	TGTGCCAGTATCAGGGTAGCACATGAGCAGTTCTTC
TRBV6-5	few	16	TRBJ1-2	TRBD1	CASSYRVTGGAGGYTF	TGTGCCAGCAGTTATCGGGTCACAGGGGGCGCCGGTGGCTACACCTTC
TRBV6-2/TRBV6-3	NA	15	TRBJ2-5	NA	CASRGLGVGQETQYF	TGTGCCAGCAGGGGTCTGGGGGTTGGGCAAGAGACCCAGTACTTC
TRBV6-5	few	15	TRBJ2-7	NA	CASSLTSTGAYEQYF	TGTGCCAGCAGTTTGACGTCGACAGGAGCCTACGAGCAGTACTTC
TRBV20-1	few	14	TRBJ1-1	NA	CSARVLLGQSEAFF	TGCAGTGCTAGAGTTCTCCTAGGACAGTCTGAAGCTTTCTTT
TRBV7-8	many	14	TRBJ1-1	TRBD1	CASSLGQGVAEAFF	TGTGCCAGCAGCTTGGGACAGGGGGTGGCTGAAGCTTTCTTT
TRBV20-1	many	17	TRBJ2-2	TRBD2	CSANSGLAGVGTGELFF	TGCAGTGCTAACTCGGGACTAGCGGGAGTAGGAACCGGGGAGCTGTTTTTT
TRBV7-2	few	16	TRBJ2-3	TRBD2	CASSSVSGDITDTQYF	TGTGCCAGCAGCTCAGTTAGCGGGGATATCACAGATACGCAGTATTTT
TRBV28	many	14	TRBJ2-3	NA	CASSLAPGGDTQYF	TGTGCCAGCAGTTTAGCACCGGGCGGAGATACGCAGTATTTT
TRBV27	many	14	TRBJ2-7	NA	CASSLQGYSYEQYF	TGTGCCAGCAGTTTACAGGGGTACTCCTACGAGCAGTACTTC
TRBV5-6	many	15	TRBJ2-5	NA	CASSLLWGPQETQYF	TGTGCCAGCAGCTTGCTTTGGGGGCCTCAAGAGACCCAGTACTTC
TRBV29-1	few	15	TRBJ2-7	NA	CSVVLWGKGIYEQYF	TGCAGCGTTGTACTCTGGGGGAAGGGGATCTACGAGCAGTACTTC
TRBV20-1	NA	14	TRBJ2-2	NA	CSARDIGGTGELFF	TGCAGTGCTAGAGATATTGGCGGGACCGGGGAGCTGTTTTTT
TRBV6-2/TRBV6-3	NA	17	TRBJ2-5	NA	CASSYPPGGPGPETQYF	TGTGCCAGCAGTTACCCCCCTGGCGGGCCAGGACCAGAGACCCAGTACTTC
TRBV9	few	14	TRBJ2-7	NA	CASSAKDSSYEQYF	TGTGCCAGCAGCGCCAAGGACAGCTCCTACGAGCAGTACTTC
TRBV4-1	NA	17	TRBJ1-1	TRBD1	CASSPTVPGQVITEAFF	TGCGCCAGCAGTCCTACAGTCCCGGGACAGGTAATCACTGAAGCTTTCTTT
TRBV15	NA	15	TRBJ1-1	NA	CATSRDLERHTEAFF	TGTGCCACCAGCAGAGATCTTGAGAGGCACACTGAAGCTTTCTTT
TRBV9	NA	14	TRBJ2-7	TRBD1	CASSTGDSSYEQYF	TGTGCCAGCAGCACAGGGGACAGCTCCTACGAGCAGTACTTC
TRBV20-1	NA	15	TRBJ2-7	NA	CSARDLQGKTYEQYF	TGCAGTGCTAGAGATCTACAGGGTAAGACCTACGAGCAGTACTTC
TRBV6-2/TRBV6-3	few	11	TRBJ2-1	NA	CASSYSAEQFF	TGTGCCAGCAGTTACTCGGCGGAGCAGTTCTTC
TRBV30	few	14	TRBJ1-2	NA	CAWSVRGGGYGYTF	TGTGCCTGGAGTGTACGGGGAGGTGGCTATGGCTACACCTTC
TRBV5-1	NA	13	TRBJ2-7	TRBD1	CASGGQGEYEQYF	TGCGCCAGCGGGGGACAGGGGGAGTACGAGCAGTACTTC
TRBV4-1	few	15	TRBJ2-7	TRBD2	CASSQVAGNSYEQYF	TGCGCCAGCAGCCAAGTAGCGGGGAACTCCTACGAGCAGTACTTC
TRBV20-1	NA	14	TRBJ2-1	NA	CSARVTRGMDEQFF	TGCAGTGCTAGAGTAACGAGGGGTATGGATGAGCAGTTCTTC
TRBV7-9	NA	13	TRBJ2-5	NA	CASSLDGVETQYF	TGTGCCAGCAGCTTAGACGGGGTAGAGACCCAGTACTTC
TRBV2	few	11	TRBJ2-2	NA	CASIWAGELFF	TGTGCCAGCATCTGGGCCGGGGAGCTGTTTTTT
TRBV5-1	NA	15	TRBJ2-5	NA	CASSLLGGGVETQYF	TGCGCCAGCAGCTTGTTAGGCGGGGGCGTCGAGACCCAGTACTTC
TRBV5-1	NA	12	TRBJ2-5	NA	CASSTDGETQYF	TGCGCCAGCAGTACGGACGGTGAGACCCAGTACTTC
TRBV27	NA	15	TRBJ2-1	TRBD2	CASTFRGAGDNEQFF	TGTGCCAGCACGTTCCGCGGGGCGGGAGACAATGAGCAGTTCTTC
TRBV12-3/TRBV12-4	many	12	TRBJ2-2	NA	CASQGTTGELFF	TGTGCCAGCCAGGGAACCACCGGGGAGCTGTTTTTT
TRBV2	few	15	TRBJ2-1	TRBD2	CASRFLAGGLAEQFF	TGTGCCAGCAGGTTTCTAGCGGGGGGGCTTGCTGAGCAGTTCTTC
TRBV7-9	NA	15	TRBJ2-2	TRBD1	CASSPTGGYTGELFF	TGTGCCAGCAGCCCGACAGGGGGCTACACCGGGGAGCTGTTTTTT
TRBV5-5	many	17	TRBJ2-1	NA	CASSLDLSGQWKNEQFF	TGTGCCAGCAGCTTGGACTTATCAGGACAGTGGAAGAATGAGCAGTTCTTC
TRBV10-3	few	16	TRBJ2-7	TRBD2	CAISGAGGSPSYEQYF	TGTGCCATCAGCGGTGCGGGGGGCTCTCCCTCCTACGAGCAGTACTTC